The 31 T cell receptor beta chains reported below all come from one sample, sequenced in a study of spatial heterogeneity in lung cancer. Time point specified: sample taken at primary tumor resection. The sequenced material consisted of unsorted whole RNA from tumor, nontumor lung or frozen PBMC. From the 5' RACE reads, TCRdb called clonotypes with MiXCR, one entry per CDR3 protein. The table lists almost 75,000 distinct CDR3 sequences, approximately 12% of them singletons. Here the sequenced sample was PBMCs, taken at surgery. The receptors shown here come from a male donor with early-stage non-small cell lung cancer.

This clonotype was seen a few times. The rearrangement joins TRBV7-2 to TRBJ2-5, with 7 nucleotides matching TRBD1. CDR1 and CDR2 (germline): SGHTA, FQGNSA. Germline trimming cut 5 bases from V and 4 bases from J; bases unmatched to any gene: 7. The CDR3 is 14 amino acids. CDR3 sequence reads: CASSLQGSGETQYF. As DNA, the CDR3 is TGTGCCAGCAGCCTACAGGGGTCCGGAGAGACCCAGTACTTC.

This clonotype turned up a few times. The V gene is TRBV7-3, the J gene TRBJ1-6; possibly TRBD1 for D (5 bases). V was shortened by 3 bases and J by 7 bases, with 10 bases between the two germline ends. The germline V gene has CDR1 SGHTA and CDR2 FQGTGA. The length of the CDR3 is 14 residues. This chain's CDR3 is CASSLDIGNSPLHF. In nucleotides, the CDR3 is TGTGCCAGCAGCTTGGACATCGGGAATTCACCCCTCCACTTT.

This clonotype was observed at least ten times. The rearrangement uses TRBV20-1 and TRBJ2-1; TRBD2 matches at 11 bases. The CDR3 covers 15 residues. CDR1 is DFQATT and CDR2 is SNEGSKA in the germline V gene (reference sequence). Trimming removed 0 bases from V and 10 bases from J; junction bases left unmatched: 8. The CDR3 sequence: CSARDSLAGAIEQFF. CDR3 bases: TGCAGTGCTAGAGATTCACTAGCGGGGGCCATAGAGCAGTTCTTC.

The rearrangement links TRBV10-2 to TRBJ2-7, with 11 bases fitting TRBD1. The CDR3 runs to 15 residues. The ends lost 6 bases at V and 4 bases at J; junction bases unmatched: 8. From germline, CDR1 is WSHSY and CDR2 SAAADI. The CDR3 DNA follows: TGCGCCAGCAGGGCTCCCGGACAGGGGGCGTACGAGCAGTACTTC. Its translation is CASRAPGQGAYEQYF.

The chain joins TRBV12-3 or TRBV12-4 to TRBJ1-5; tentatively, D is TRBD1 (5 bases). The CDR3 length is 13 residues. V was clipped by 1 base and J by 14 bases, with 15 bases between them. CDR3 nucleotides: TGTGCCAGCAGTTTAGGATTTTCAGGACAAGAGCATTTT. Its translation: CASSLGFSGQEHF.

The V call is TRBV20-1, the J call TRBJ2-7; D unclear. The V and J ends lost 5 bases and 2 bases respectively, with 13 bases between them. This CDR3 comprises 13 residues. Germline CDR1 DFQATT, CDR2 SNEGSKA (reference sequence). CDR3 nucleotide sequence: TGCAGTGCTCGGTTCGGTTTCGCCTACGAGCAGTACTTC. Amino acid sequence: CSARFGFAYEQYF.

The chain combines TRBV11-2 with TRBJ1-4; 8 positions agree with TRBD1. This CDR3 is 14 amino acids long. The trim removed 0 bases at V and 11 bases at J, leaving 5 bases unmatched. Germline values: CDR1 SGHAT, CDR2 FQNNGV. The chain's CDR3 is CASSLESQGAKLFF. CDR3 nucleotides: TGTGCCAGCAGCTTAGAGAGTCAGGGGGCGAAACTGTTTTTT. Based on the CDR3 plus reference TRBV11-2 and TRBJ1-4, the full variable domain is EAGVAQSPRYKIIEKRQSVAFWCNPISGHATLYWYQQILGQGPKLLIQFQNNGVVDDSQLPKDRFSAERLKGVDSTLKIQPAKLEDSAVYLCASSLESQGAKLFFGSGTQLSVL.

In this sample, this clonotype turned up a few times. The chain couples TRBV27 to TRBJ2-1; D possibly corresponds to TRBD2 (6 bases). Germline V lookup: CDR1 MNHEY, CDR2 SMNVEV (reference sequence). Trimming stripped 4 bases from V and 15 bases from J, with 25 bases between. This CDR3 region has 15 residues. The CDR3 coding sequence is TGTGCCAGCAGTTCCAAGATTACGACTAGAAGGGTATCGTTCTTC. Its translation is CASSSKITTRRVSFF.

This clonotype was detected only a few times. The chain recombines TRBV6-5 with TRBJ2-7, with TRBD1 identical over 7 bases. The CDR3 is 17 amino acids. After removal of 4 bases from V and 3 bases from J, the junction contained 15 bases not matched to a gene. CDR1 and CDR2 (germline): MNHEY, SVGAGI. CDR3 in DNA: TGTGCCAGCAGTTTCGCCTCGACAGGGAAGGGCGGCTACGAGCAGTACTTC. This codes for CASSFASTGKGGYEQYF.

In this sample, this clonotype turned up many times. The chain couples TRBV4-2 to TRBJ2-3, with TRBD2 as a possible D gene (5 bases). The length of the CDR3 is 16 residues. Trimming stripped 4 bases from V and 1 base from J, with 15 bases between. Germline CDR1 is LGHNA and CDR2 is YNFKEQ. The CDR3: CASSREPRAGTDTQYF. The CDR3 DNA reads TGTGCCAGCAGCCGAGAACCGCGGGCCGGCACAGATACGCAGTATTTT.

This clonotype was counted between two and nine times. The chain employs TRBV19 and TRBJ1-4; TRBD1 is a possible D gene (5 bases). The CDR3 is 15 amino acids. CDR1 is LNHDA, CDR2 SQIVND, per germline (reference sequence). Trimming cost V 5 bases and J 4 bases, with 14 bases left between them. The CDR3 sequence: CASSPLGGGNEKLFF. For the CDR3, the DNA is TGTGCCAGTAGTCCTCTGGGCGGGGGTAATGAAAAACTGTTTTTT.

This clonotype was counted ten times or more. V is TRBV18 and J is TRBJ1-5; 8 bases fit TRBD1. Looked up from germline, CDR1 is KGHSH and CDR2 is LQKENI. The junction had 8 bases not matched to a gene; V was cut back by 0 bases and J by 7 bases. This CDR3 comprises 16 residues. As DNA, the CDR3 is TGTGCCAGCTCACCACCAGCGACAGGGGCCCTACAGCCCCAGCATTTT. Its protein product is CASSPPATGALQPQHF.

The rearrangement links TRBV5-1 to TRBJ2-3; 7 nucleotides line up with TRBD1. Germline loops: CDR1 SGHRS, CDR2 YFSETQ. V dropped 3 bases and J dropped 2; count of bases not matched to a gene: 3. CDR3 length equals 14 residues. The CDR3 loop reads CASSWDRSTDTQYF. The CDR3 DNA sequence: TGCGCCAGCAGCTGGGACAGATCCACAGATACGCAGTATTTT.

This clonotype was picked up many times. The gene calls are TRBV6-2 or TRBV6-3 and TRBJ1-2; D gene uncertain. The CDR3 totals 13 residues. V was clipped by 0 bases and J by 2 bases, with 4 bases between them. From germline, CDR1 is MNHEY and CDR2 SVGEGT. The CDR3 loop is CASSYSVNYGYTF. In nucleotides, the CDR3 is TGTGCCAGCAGTTACTCCGTGAACTATGGCTACACCTTC.

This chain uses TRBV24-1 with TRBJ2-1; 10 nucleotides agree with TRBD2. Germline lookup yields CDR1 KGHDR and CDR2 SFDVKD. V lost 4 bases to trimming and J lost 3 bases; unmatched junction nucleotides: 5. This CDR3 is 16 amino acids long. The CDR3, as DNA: TGTGCCACCAGTGACCCGACTAGCGGGCTCTACAATGAGCAGTTCTTC. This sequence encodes CATSDPTSGLYNEQFF.

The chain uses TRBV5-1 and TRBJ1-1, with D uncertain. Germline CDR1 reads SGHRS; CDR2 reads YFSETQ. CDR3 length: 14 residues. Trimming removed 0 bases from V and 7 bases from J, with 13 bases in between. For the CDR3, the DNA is TGCGCCAGCAGCTTGGGCCACCGGGCCGATGAAGCTTTCTTT. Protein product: CASSLGHRADEAFF.

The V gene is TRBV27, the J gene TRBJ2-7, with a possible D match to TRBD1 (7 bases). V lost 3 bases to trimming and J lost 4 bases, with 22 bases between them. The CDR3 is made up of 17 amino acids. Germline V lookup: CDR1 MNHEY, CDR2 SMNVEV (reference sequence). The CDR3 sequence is CASSLRGRTGQWYEQYF. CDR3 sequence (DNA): TGTGCCAGCAGTTTGAGGGGGAGGACGGGACAGTGGTACGAGCAGTACTTC.

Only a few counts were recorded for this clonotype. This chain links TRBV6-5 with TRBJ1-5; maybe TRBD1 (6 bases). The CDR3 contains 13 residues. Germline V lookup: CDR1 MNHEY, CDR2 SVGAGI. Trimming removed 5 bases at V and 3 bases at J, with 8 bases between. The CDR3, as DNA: TGTGCCAGCAGTACAGGGTTCAATCAGCCCCAGCATTTT. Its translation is CASSTGFNQPQHF.

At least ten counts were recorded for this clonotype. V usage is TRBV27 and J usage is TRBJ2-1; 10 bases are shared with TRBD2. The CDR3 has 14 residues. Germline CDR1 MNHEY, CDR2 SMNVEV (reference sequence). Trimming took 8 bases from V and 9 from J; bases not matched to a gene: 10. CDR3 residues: CASAGGLAGVEQFF. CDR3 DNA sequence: TGTGCCAGCGCGGGTGGGCTAGCGGGAGTTGAGCAGTTCTTC.

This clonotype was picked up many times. The CDR3: CASSYSSYEQYF. The CDR3 region has the DNA TGTGCCAGCAGTTACTCCAGCTACGAGCAGTACTTC. The chain has TRBV6-6 and TRBJ2-7; D not resolved. The germline V and J ends were trimmed by 0 bases and 3 bases, with 3 bases remaining between them. The CDR3 loop spans 12 amino acids. Per the germline V gene, CDR1 is MNHNY and CDR2 is SVGAGI (reference sequence).

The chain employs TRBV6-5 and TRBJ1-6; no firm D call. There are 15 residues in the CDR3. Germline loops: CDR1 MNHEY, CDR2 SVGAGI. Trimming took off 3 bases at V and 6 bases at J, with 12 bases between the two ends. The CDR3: CASSYARAVNSPLHF. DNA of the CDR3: TGTGCCAGCAGTTATGCCAGAGCCGTTAATTCACCCCTCCACTTT.

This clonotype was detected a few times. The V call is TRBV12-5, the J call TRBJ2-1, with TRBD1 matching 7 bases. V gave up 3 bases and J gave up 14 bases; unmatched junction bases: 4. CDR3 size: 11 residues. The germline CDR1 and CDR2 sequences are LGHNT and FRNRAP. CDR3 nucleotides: TGTGCTAGTGGTTTCCGGGACAGCGAGTTCTTC. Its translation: CASGFRDSEFF.

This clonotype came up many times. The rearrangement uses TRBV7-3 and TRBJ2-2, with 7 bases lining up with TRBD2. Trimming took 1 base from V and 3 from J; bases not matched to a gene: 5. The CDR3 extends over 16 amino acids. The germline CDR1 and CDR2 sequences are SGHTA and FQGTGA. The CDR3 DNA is TGTGCCAGCAGCTTAATTCCAGGGAGGGACACCGGGGAGCTGTTTTTT. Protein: CASSLIPGRDTGELFF.

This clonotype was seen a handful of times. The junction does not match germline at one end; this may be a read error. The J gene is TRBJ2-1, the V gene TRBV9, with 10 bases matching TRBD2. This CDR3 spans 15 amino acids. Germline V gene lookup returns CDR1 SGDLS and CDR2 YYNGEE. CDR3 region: CAGSVGSGRANEQFF. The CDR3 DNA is TGTGCCGGCAGCGTAGGAAGCGGGAGGGCCAATGAGCAGTTCTTC. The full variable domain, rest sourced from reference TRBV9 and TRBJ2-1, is DSGVTQTPKHLITATGQRVTLRCSPRSGDLSVYWYQQSLDQGLQFLIQYYNGEERAKGNILERFSAQQFPDLHSELNLSSLELGDSALYFCAGSVGSGRANEQFFGPGTRLTVL.

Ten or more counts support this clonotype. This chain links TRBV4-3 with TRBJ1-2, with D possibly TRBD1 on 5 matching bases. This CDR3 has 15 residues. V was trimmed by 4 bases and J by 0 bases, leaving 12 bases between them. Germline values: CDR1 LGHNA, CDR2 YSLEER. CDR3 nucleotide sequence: TGCGCCAGCAGCCCCGAAGGGGAGACTAACTATGGCTACACCTTC. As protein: CASSPEGETNYGYTF.

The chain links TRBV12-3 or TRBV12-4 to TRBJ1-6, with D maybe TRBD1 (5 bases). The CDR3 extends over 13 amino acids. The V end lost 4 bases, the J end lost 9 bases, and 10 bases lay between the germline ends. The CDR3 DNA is TGTGCCAGCAGTTCTGAGACAGTTTCACCCCTCCACTTT. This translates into CASSSETVSPLHF.

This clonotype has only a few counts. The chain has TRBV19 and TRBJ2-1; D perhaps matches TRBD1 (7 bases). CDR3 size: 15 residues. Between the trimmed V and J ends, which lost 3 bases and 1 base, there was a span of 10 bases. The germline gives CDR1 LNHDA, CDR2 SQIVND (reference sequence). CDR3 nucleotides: TGTGCCAGTAGTATCGCGGGACAGTCCTACAATGAGCAGTTCTTC. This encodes CASSIAGQSYNEQFF.

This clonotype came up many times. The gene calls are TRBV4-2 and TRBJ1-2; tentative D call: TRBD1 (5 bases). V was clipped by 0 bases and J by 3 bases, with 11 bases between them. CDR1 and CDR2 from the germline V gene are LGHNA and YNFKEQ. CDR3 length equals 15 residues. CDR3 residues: CASSQDGGMDYGYTF. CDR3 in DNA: TGTGCCAGCAGCCAAGATGGGGGGATGGACTATGGCTACACCTTC.

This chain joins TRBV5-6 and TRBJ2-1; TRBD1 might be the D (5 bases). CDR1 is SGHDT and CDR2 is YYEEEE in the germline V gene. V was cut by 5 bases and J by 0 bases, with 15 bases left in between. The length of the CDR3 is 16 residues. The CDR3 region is CASRLLQVNSYNEQFF. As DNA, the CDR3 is TGTGCCAGCAGACTATTACAGGTCAACTCCTACAATGAGCAGTTCTTC.

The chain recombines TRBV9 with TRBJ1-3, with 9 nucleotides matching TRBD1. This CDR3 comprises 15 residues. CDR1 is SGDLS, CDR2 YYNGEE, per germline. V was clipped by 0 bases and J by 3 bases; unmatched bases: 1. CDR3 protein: CASSVDRGLGNTIYF. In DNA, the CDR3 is TGTGCCAGCAGCGTAGACAGGGGGCTTGGAAACACCATATATTTT. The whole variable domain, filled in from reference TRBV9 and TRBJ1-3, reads DSGVTQTPKHLITATGQRVTLRCSPRSGDLSVYWYQQSLDQGLQFLIQYYNGEERAKGNILERFSAQQFPDLHSELNLSSLELGDSALYFCASSVDRGLGNTIYFGEGSWLTVV.

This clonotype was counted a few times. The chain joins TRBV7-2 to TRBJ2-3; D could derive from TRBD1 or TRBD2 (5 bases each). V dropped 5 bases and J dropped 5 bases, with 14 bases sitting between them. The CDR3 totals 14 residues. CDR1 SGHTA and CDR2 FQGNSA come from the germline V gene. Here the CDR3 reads CASSPGGEGDTQYF. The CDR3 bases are TGTGCCAGCAGCCCTGGGGGAGAGGGAGATACGCAGTATTTT.